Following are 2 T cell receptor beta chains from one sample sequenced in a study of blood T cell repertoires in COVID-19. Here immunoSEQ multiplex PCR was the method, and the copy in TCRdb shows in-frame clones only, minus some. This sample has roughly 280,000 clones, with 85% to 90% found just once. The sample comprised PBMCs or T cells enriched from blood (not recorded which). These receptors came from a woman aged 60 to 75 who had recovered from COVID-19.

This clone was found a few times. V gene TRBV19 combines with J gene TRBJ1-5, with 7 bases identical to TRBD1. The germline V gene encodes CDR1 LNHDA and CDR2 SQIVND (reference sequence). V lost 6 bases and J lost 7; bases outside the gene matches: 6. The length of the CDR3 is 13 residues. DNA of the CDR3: TGTGCCAGTAGAAACAGGGGAGGCCAGCCCCAGCATTTT. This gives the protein CASRNRGGQPQHF.

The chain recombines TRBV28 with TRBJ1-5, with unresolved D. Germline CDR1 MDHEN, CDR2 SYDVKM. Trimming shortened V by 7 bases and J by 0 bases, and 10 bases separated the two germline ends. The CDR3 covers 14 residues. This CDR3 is CASIRQSSNQPQHF. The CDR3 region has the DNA TGTGCCAGCATCCGCCAGTCTAGCAATCAGCCCCAGCATTTT. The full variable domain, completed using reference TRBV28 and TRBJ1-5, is DVKVTQSSRYLVKRTGEKVFLECVQDMDHENMFWYRQDPGLGLRLIYFSYDVKMKEKGDIPEGYSVSREKKERFSLILESASTNQTSMYLCASIRQSSNQPQHFGDGTRLSIL.